These 28 T cell receptor beta chains came from one sample sequenced in a study of shared clonotypes between healthy human individuals. The table came from immunoSEQ multiplex PCR; TCRdb's copy has only in-frame clones and leaves some out. Altogether approximately 2,000,000 clones are present, just under 95% being singletons, with the ten largest covering around 0.38%. Material for sequencing was naive CD4+ T cells from PBMCs. The subset is: CD45RA+ positively selected. The source of these receptors is a man younger than 35 in good health. Some clones in this sample may be carry-over from other donors' samples.

To note about this clone: Other DNA sequences in this sample translate to the same CDR3. The chain employs TRBV29-1 and TRBJ1-1; TRBD1 matches 8 bases. Germline loops: CDR1 SQVTM, CDR2 ANQGSEA. J lost 3 bases, V lost 6 bases, and 3 bases had no gene match. CDR3 length: 12 amino acids. DNA of the CDR3: TGCAGCGTAGGACAGGGTGACACTGAAGCTTTCTTT. Translation gives CSVGQGDTEAFF.

The J gene is TRBJ2-1, the V gene TRBV28, with 8 bases that match TRBD2. V was clipped by 7 bases and J by 8 bases; unmatched bases: 16. Germline V gene lookup returns CDR1 MDHEN and CDR2 SYDVKM. The CDR3 totals 16 residues. The DNA of the CDR3 is TGTGCCAGCATGGGCCCCCTCACCGGGAGGGCCCATGAGCAGTTCTTC. Translating it yields CASMGPLTGRAHEQFF.

This rearrangement joins TRBV7-2 to TRBJ1-2; D unresolved. This CDR3 is 14 amino acids long. Germline values: CDR1 SGHTA, CDR2 FQGNSA. Trimming left V 1 base short and J 3 bases short, with 9 bases between. The CDR3 sequence: CASSLGAGYYGYTF. The CDR3, as DNA: TGTGCCAGCAGCTTAGGCGCGGGGTACTATGGCTACACCTTC.

The J gene is TRBJ2-5, the V gene TRBV6-5; 7 bases match TRBD2. The ends lost 1 base at V and 5 bases at J; junction bases unmatched: 4. The CDR3 spans 14 residues. Germline loops: CDR1 MNHEY, CDR2 SVGAGI. The CDR3 loop reads CASSYWGGGETQYF. The CDR3 region has the DNA TGTGCCAGCAGTTACTGGGGGGGAGGGGAGACCCAGTACTTC.

V and J are TRBV19 and TRBJ2-7; tentatively, D is TRBD2 (6 bases). Germline CDR1 is LNHDA and CDR2 is SQIVND (reference sequence). The CDR3 is 14 residues long. V lost 5 bases, J lost 6 bases, and 17 bases lay in between. CDR3 sequence reads: CASSAGPPRFEQYF. The CDR3 DNA follows: TGTGCCAGTAGTGCGGGACCCCCCAGGTTCGAGCAGTACTTC.

This clone appeared once. The chain employs TRBV11-2 and TRBJ2-1, with TRBD2 identical over 8 bases. V dropped 5 bases and J dropped 3; count of bases not matched to a gene: 6. The CDR3 has 15 residues. CDR1 and CDR2 from the germline V gene are SGHAT and FQNNGV. The CDR3, as DNA: TGTGCCAGCAGCCCTGTCGGGGGGGTCTACAATGAGCAGTTCTTC. It specifies CASSPVGGVYNEQFF.

The chain employs TRBV2 and TRBJ1-4, with a tentative D call TRBD1 (5 bases). This CDR3 is built from 16 residues. The germline gives CDR1 SNHLY, CDR2 FYNNEI. V lost 5 bases and J lost 0, with 13 bases in between. In DNA, the CDR3 is TGTGCCAGCAGTTCAACGGTGGGGGCAACTAATGAAAAACTGTTTTTT. Residues: CASSSTVGATNEKLFF.

CDR3 nucleotide sequence: TGTGCCAGCAGCCCGGACTCAAACAGGGCTGGCTACACCTTC. Translation gives CASSPDSNRAGYTF. The chain links TRBV2 to TRBJ1-2; weak D call: TRBD1 (6 bases). Germline V lookup: CDR1 SNHLY, CDR2 FYNNEI. The CDR3 is 14 amino acids. Trimming stripped 6 bases from V and 7 bases from J, with 18 bases between.

The genes are TRBV14 and TRBJ2-3, with D maybe TRBD1 (6 bases). Deletions cut 3 bases from V and 7 bases from J, with 23 bases between. The germline gives CDR1 SGHDN, CDR2 FVKESK. This CDR3 contains 17 residues. The CDR3 spells CASSHHPNQGLENTQYF. In nucleotides, the CDR3 is TGTGCCAGCAGCCATCACCCCAACCAGGGGTTGGAGAATACGCAGTATTTT.

This chain joins TRBV28 and TRBJ1-2; TRBD1 might be the D (5 bases). The CDR3 runs 13 residues. The germline V gene has CDR1 MDHEN and CDR2 SYDVKM. Trimming cost V 4 bases and J 10 bases, with 16 bases left between them. The CDR3 nucleotides read TGTGCCAGCAGTTCACCGGGACTGAAGTCCTACACCTTC. Its translation is CASSSPGLKSYTF.

The chain joins TRBV28 to TRBJ1-1; D not resolved. Germline loops: CDR1 MDHEN, CDR2 SYDVKM. CDR3 size: 13 residues. Trimming stripped 1 base from V and 5 bases from J, with 8 bases between. This chain's CDR3 is CASSLSPRTEAFF. The CDR3 nucleotides are TGTGCCAGCAGTTTATCCCCCCGAACTGAAGCTTTCTTT.

CDR3 in amino acids: CASRKQLSYTDTQYF. The DNA for the CDR3 is TGTGCCAGCAGGAAACAACTCTCATACACAGATACGCAGTATTTT. The genes are TRBV28 and TRBJ2-3; D gene unclear. V lost 6 bases and J 2 bases, leaving 15 bases between the germline ends. Per germline, CDR1 MDHEN and CDR2 SYDVKM. The CDR3 loop spans 15 amino acids.

The chain combines TRBV28 with TRBJ2-3; 9 bases agree with TRBD1. The V segment lost 6 bases and the J segment 2 bases; nucleotides outside the gene matches: 6. CDR1 is MDHEN, CDR2 SYDVKM, per germline. The CDR3 is 15 amino acids. The CDR3 nucleotides read TGTGCCAGCAGCCCCCGGGACAGGGCCACAGATACGCAGTATTTT. Its protein is CASSPRDRATDTQYF.

The CDR3 DNA reads TGTGCCAGCATGCAAGGGAACACCGGGGAGCTGTTTTTT. Translated: CASMQGNTGELFF. The chain carries TRBV28 and TRBJ2-2; D gene ambiguous. Germline CDR1 is MDHEN and CDR2 is SYDVKM. V was shortened by 7 bases and J by 1 base, with 7 bases between the two germline ends. This CDR3 has 13 amino acids.

The chain recombines TRBV30 with TRBJ1-6; D is unclear. This CDR3 has 15 residues. Germline CDR1 GTSNPN, CDR2 SVGIG (reference sequence). V lost 3 bases, J lost 2 bases, and 11 bases lay in between. In DNA, the CDR3 is TGTGCCTGGAGCTACTACAGAACCTATAATTCACCCCTCCACTTT. Translating gives CAWSYYRTYNSPLHF.

This chain connects TRBV2 to TRBJ2-5; D is unresolved. Trimming took 6 bases from V and 8 from J, leaving 13 bases between them. The CDR3 loop spans 12 amino acids. The germline V gene encodes CDR1 SNHLY and CDR2 FYNNEI. This CDR3 is CASSVRLSTQYF. The CDR3 nucleotides read TGTGCCAGCAGCGTTAGACTGTCTACCCAGTACTTC.

V gene TRBV28 combines with J gene TRBJ2-5; D could derive from TRBD1 or TRBD2 (6 bases each). The V and J ends lost 8 bases and 1 base respectively, with 14 bases between them. Germline V lookup: CDR1 MDHEN, CDR2 SYDVKM. This CDR3 is built from 14 residues. The CDR3 spells CASGGPPPQETQYF. DNA for the CDR3: TGTGCCAGCGGGGGGCCACCACCCCAAGAGACCCAGTACTTC.

The CDR3 DNA reads as TGTGCCAGCAGCTCCCCACAGCCAGCCTACGAGCAGTACTTC. Translating gives CASSSPQPAYEQYF. V usage is TRBV7-2 and J usage is TRBJ2-7; D uncertain. Germline lookup yields CDR1 SGHTA and CDR2 FQGNSA. The V end lost 4 bases, the J end lost 2 bases, and 12 bases lay between the germline ends. This CDR3 comprises 14 residues.

The rearrangement joins TRBV14 to TRBJ1-2; unclear D gene. The germline V gene encodes CDR1 SGHDN and CDR2 FVKESK. Trimming removed 3 bases from V and 9 bases from J, with 11 bases in between. The CDR3 totals 12 residues. The DNA of the CDR3 is TGTGCCAGCAGCCAGTTATGGATGAGCTACACCTTC. Its translation is CASSQLWMSYTF.

The chain carries TRBV27 and TRBJ1-2; TRBD1 matches 7 bases. The J segment lost 4 bases and the V segment lost 4 bases, leaving 6 bases of the junction unmatched. The CDR3 totals 14 residues. Germline V gene data show CDR1 as MNHEY and CDR2 as SMNVEV (reference sequence). CDR3 bases: TGTGCCAGCAGTTACCGACAGGGTGGCTATGGCTACACCTTC. The encoded protein is CASSYRQGGYGYTF.

A remark on this clone: This sample also contains other DNA sequences that code for the same CDR3. V is TRBV6-6 and J is TRBJ2-3, with D possibly matching TRBD2 (6 bases). The CDR3 is 15 residues long. Trimming removed 2 bases at V and 1 base at J, with 10 bases between. CDR1 MNHNY and CDR2 SVGAGI come from the germline V gene (reference sequence). CDR3 nucleotide sequence: TGTGCCAGCAGTTACCCAGGAGGGGGCACAGATACGCAGTATTTT. It codes for CASSYPGGGTDTQYF.

This chain uses TRBV7-3 with TRBJ2-1; D may be TRBD1 or TRBD2 (5 bases each). Germline V lookup: CDR1 SGHTA, CDR2 FQGTGA. V was trimmed by 1 base and J by 3 bases, leaving 10 bases between them. This CDR3 is 15 amino acids long. In DNA, the CDR3 is TGTGCCAGCAGCTTAAGAGGGGCAGGCTACAATGAGCAGTTCTTC. Amino acids: CASSLRGAGYNEQFF.

With regard to this clone: The identical CDR3 is also encoded by other nucleotide sequences in the sample. The chain links TRBV5-1 to TRBJ1-1; D is ambiguous. The CDR3 runs 13 residues. Germline lookup yields CDR1 SGHRS and CDR2 YFSETQ. Trimming shortened V by 1 base and J by 2 bases, and 6 bases separated the two germline ends. CDR3 sequence (DNA): TGCGCCAGCAGCTTGTTACCCAACACTGAAGCTTTCTTT. Translated: CASSLLPNTEAFF.

The V call is TRBV5-6, the J call TRBJ1-1; 8 nucleotides line up with TRBD1. The germline gives CDR1 SGHDT, CDR2 YYEEEE. The J segment lost 6 bases and the V segment lost 3 bases, leaving 16 bases of the junction unmatched. The CDR3 spans 17 residues. The CDR3 sequence is CASSSDRDTRVGAEAFF. CDR3 sequence (DNA): TGTGCCAGCAGCTCGGACAGGGATACTCGTGTTGGCGCTGAAGCTTTCTTT.

V gene TRBV6-6 combines with J gene TRBJ1-1; 8 bases agree with TRBD1. The CDR3 spans 15 residues. V lost 6 bases and J lost 4; bases outside the gene matches: 10. Per germline, CDR1 MNHNY and CDR2 SVGAGI (reference sequence). CDR3 coding DNA: TGTGCCAGCAGGCTCCCAGGGGGCACGGGCACTGAAGCTTTCTTT. Translated, it gives CASRLPGGTGTEAFF.

Worth noting for this clone: The sample carries other DNA sequences with the same CDR3. The CDR3 protein is CASGSGNTIYF. The DNA of the CDR3 is TGTGCCAGCGGCTCTGGAAACACCATATATTTT. The rearrangement uses TRBV28 and TRBJ1-3; D is unresolved. The germline V gene encodes CDR1 MDHEN and CDR2 SYDVKM. The CDR3 has 11 residues. V was trimmed by 8 bases and J by 0 bases, leaving 2 bases between them.

Comments on this clone: Other DNA variants within this sample encode the same CDR3. The chain uses TRBV5-4 and TRBJ2-3; D not resolved. Trimming stripped 2 bases from V and 0 bases from J, with 7 bases between. From germline, CDR1 is SGHNT and CDR2 YYREEE (reference sequence). The CDR3 has 14 amino acids. CDR3: CASSLVSSTDTQYF. The CDR3 DNA reads TGTGCCAGCAGCTTAGTGTCCAGCACAGATACGCAGTATTTT.

The gene calls are TRBV9 and TRBJ2-3; D is ambiguous. The length of the CDR3 is 12 residues. V lost 6 bases, J lost 3 bases, and 8 bases lay in between. CDR1 is SGDLS and CDR2 is YYNGEE in the germline V gene. The CDR3 here is CASTPGTDTQYF. The DNA of the CDR3 is TGTGCCAGCACCCCCGGGACAGATACGCAGTATTTT. The variable domain in full, completed from reference TRBV9 and TRBJ2-3, reads DSGVTQTPKHLITATGQRVTLRCSPRSGDLSVYWYQQSLDQGLQFLIQYYNGEERAKGNILERFSAQQFPDLHSELNLSSLELGDSALYFCASTPGTDTQYFGPGTRLTVL.